This TCR beta chain stems from a study of shared clonotypes between healthy human individuals. This table comes from immunoSEQ multiplex PCR, and its TCRdb copy is limited to in-frame clones, with some not included. This table has approximately 2,300,000 clones, around 93% appearing once. The CDR3 totals 17 residues. Germline V gene data show CDR1 as LNHDA and CDR2 as SQIVND (reference sequence). The ends were cut back, 7 bases at V and 4 bases at J, with 22 bases in the middle. The TCR comes from a man aged 18 to 29 in good health. Some clones in this sample may be carry-over from other donors' samples. This chain links TRBV19 with TRBJ2-2, with a weak D call TRBD1 (6 bases). Sample: naive CD4+ T cells from PBMCs. Subset meaning: CD45RA+ positively selected. CDR3 DNA: TGTGCCAGTACCGAAATGGGCAGGGGAGTCCGCACCGGGGAGCTGTTTTTT. Encoded protein: CASTEMGRGVRTGELFF.